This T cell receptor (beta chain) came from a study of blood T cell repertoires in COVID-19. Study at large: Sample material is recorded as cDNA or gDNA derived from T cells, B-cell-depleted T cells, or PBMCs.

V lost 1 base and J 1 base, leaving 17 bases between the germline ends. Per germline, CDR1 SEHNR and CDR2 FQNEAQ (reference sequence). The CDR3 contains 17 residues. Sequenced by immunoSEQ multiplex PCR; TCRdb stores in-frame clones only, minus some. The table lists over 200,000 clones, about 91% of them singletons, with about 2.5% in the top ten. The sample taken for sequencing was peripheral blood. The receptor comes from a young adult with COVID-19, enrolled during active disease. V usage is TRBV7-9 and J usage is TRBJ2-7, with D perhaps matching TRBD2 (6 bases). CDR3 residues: CASSLDYPGTPSYEQYF. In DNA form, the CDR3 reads TGTGCCAGCAGCTTAGATTACCCCGGGACTCCATCCTACGAGCAGTACTTC.